This TCR beta chain stems from a study of graft-versus-host responses after intestinal transplantation (dated by TCRdb to about 2021). Context from the whole study: Recipients received multivisceral, liver-intestinal, or isolated intestinal transplants. All recipients received anti-thymocyte globulin induction followed by maintenance tacrolimus and steroids for around three years. After intestinal transplantation, graft-versus-host and host-versus-graft alloreactive T cell clones were followed in the graft, circulation and bone marrow using bulk TCR-beta CDR3 sequencing. To identify alloreactive clones, pre-transplant mixed lymphocyte reaction products were sequenced and then compared with unstimulated pre-transplant donor and recipient T cells. The cohort enrolled some 23 intestinal transplant recipients, one of whom was a retransplant, and a few patients without pretransplant specimens were excluded. Donor T cell macrochimerism was defined as a peak of at least 4% donor T cells among recipient peripheral blood mononuclear cells. Instead of going to the commercial service, samples from a few later patients were sequenced in-house on an Illumina MiSeq and processed with MiXCR. The research as a whole found: In the allografts of patients with donor T cell macrochimerism, GvH to HvG T cell clonal ratios were high. The conclusions were limited by the relatively low number and heterogeneity of the intestinal transplant patients. GvH clones were detected in recipient bone marrow, and some of these GvH clones were observed earlier in ileal mucosa or blood, consistent with an intestinal mucosal origin. Early after transplant, peak levels of circulating GvH clones were associated with declines in HvG clones.

V is trimmed back by 3 bases and J by 11 bases, and the junction contains 9 bases that no gene match accounts for. The CDR3 starts with the cysteine, ends with the phenylalanine, and has 13 residues. The retained sequence is limited to the CDR3, 39 bases, with the frame set at the first base. According to the germline V gene, CDR1 reads SGDLS and CDR2 reads YYNGEE. Worth noting for this clone: Its antigen specificity is not known. The sample holds no much larger clone one base away, and base qualities are not on file.

In the first month after transplant, blood samples were collected up to 4 times, and after that at least monthly when available. Library method: the immunoSEQ multiplex PCR assay. For most patients, high-throughput TCR-beta CDR3 sequencing of genomic DNA was performed by Adaptive Biotechnologies. In the original analysis: Adaptive's ImmunoSEQ software supplied the TCR sequencing data for around 19 patients, while MiXCR and VDJtools were used to process a few other patients. Because the origin of CDR3 nucleotide sequences shared between donor and recipient could not be assigned, those sequences were removed. Alloreactive clones required at least 2-fold expansion over unstimulated cells and minimum CFSE-low frequency of 0.002% (template counts) or 0.001% (read counts). Mappable clones were those detected in sequenced pre-transplant spleen, lymph node, or MLR CFSE-low populations of the donor or recipient. Cumulative frequency of alloreactive clones was calculated as a percentage of all sequences weighted by copy number. Sourced from immuneACCESS, this table was stored by TCRdb with only in-frame sequences that have V and J called. A share of the clones is absent; for the studies checked, an unresolved V gene accounts for under half, and the remainder has no known explanation. D and trimming come from the DNA, and the V and J calls and clone size come from that table. Counted in this sample were around 17,000 clones; roughly 88% of them appeared once. Around 6% of the sample comes from the top ten.

The receptor chain draws on TRBV9 and TRBJ2-5; 8 central bases correspond to TRBD2. The input for sequencing was PBMCs, taken approximately 16 weeks after intestinal transplant. The receptor was derived from a human patient who received an intestinal transplant, so some T cells may come from the graft donor. The CDR3 protein is CASSAGLAREQYF. The DNA sequence is given as TGTGCCAGCAGCGCCGGACTAGCCCGGGAGCAGTACTTC. When the CDR3 is completed using the reference TRBV9 and TRBJ2-5 genes on either side, the full variable domain is DSGVTQTPKHLITATGQRVTLRCSPRSGDLSVYWYQQSLDQGLQFLIQYYNGEERAKGNILERFSAQQFPDLHSELNLSSLELGDSALYFCASSAGLAREQYFGPGTRLLVL.